This passage covers 17 T cell receptor beta chains from one sample sequenced in a study of T-cell reconstitution after alpha-beta-depleted transplantation in children. TCRbeta library construction was performed incorporating unique molecular identifiers. TCRdb fed the PCR reads into MiXCR, producing one record per CDR3 protein. The repertoire holds 400,000 to 550,000 distinct CDR3 sequences, with 10% to 13% as singletons. Sequencing used PBMCs, obtained before TCRalphabeta/CD19-depleted stem cell transplant. These receptors were taken from a child aged 2 to 10 with inherited bone marrow failure, due to receive a stem cell transplant.

The V call is TRBV23-1, the J call TRBJ2-7; D may correspond to TRBD1 or TRBD2 (5 bases each). TRBV23-1 is an open reading frame, and its role is uncertain. CDR3 size: 14 residues. V lost 2 bases and J lost 2, with 10 bases in between. This CDR3 reads CASSQGDVAYEQYF. CDR3 nucleotides: TGCGCCAGCAGTCAAGGGGACGTCGCCTACGAGCAGTACTTC.

This sequence joins TRBV19 and TRBJ2-7; D is unclear. Germline CDR1 and CDR2: LNHDA and SQIVND (reference sequence). The CDR3 extends over 12 amino acids. Trimming pared 1 base from V and 6 bases from J, leaving 7 bases between. As DNA, the CDR3 is TGTGCCAGTAGTATAGGCACGCGCGAGCAGTACTTC. This encodes CASSIGTREQYF. Filled out from reference TRBV19 and TRBJ2-7, the complete variable domain reads DGGITQSPKYLFRKEGQNVTLSCEQNLNHDAMYWYRQDPGQGLRLIYYSQIVNDFQKGDIAEGYSVSREKKESFPLTVTSAQKNPTAFYLCASSIGTREQYFGPGTRLTVT.

This clonotype has at least ten counts. The rearrangement uses TRBV29-1 and TRBJ1-1; D is unclear. This CDR3 has 12 amino acids. Germline V gives CDR1 SQVTM, CDR2 ANQGSEA. V lost 5 bases, J lost 4 bases, and 11 bases lay in between. As DNA, the CDR3 is TGCAGCGTTTTTGGCGGGAGCACTGAAGCTTTCTTT. Translating gives CSVFGGSTEAFF.

A word on this clonotype: Just one base apart from a much larger clone, this may be a read error. The genes are TRBV4-3 and TRBJ2-7; TRBD2 aligns across 7 bases. There are 16 residues in the CDR3. Germline V gene lookup returns CDR1 LGHNA and CDR2 YSLEER. Trimming took 3 bases from V and 0 from J; bases not matched to a gene: 8. CDR3 in DNA: TGCGCCAGCAGCCACGATCTAGCGGTAGGCTCCTACGAGCAGTACTTC. It specifies CASSHDLAVGSYEQYF.

This clonotype has a count of ten or more. The chain combines TRBV27 with TRBJ2-3; D possibly corresponds to TRBD1 (5 bases). Germline CDR1 MNHEY, CDR2 SMNVEV (reference sequence). V lost 6 bases to trimming and J lost 4 bases, with 17 bases between them. This CDR3 is 15 amino acids long. This CDR3 reads CASSPYQAGPDTQYF. The CDR3 coding sequence is TGTGCCAGCAGCCCTTATCAGGCAGGGCCAGATACGCAGTATTTT.

The chain recombines TRBV7-2 with TRBJ2-2, with a weak D call TRBD2 (6 bases). The ends were cut back, 6 bases at V and 7 bases at J, with 18 bases in the middle. The CDR3 spans 15 residues. Germline V CDR1 and CDR2: SGHTA, FQGNSA. The CDR3 loop is CASRNPGLRIGELFF. The DNA for the CDR3 is TGTGCCAGCAGGAACCCGGGACTCCGTATCGGGGAGCTGTTTTTT.

The table lists this clonotype with many counts. The rearrangement links TRBV20-1 to TRBJ2-1; TRBD2 matches 11 bases. V shed 6 bases, J shed 0 bases, and the junction held 7 bases outside the gene matches. The CDR3 loop spans 16 amino acids. Per germline, CDR1 DFQATT and CDR2 SNEGSKA (reference sequence). This CDR3 reads CSARTSGPSSYNEQFF. CDR3 nucleotide sequence: TGCAGTGCGAGGACTAGCGGGCCGAGCTCCTACAATGAGCAGTTCTTC.

In this sample, this clonotype turned up a few times. V gene TRBV19 combines with J gene TRBJ2-7; D possibly corresponds to TRBD2 (5 bases). The CDR3 is 15 amino acids. Trimming removed 5 bases from V and 0 bases from J, with 14 bases in between. CDR1 and CDR2 from the germline V gene are LNHDA and SQIVND (reference sequence). CDR3 bases: TGTGCCAGTAGTTTCCTAGCCTCGAGCTCCTACGAGCAGTACTTC. Its translation: CASSFLASSSYEQYF.

The table lists this clonotype with many counts. The V gene is TRBV18, the J gene TRBJ1-2; D is uncertain. The CDR3 loop spans 12 amino acids. V lost 5 bases to trimming and J lost 6 bases, with 10 bases between them. CDR1 and CDR2 from the germline V gene are KGHSH and LQKENI. The CDR3 sequence: CASSATNNGYTF. In DNA form, the CDR3 reads TGTGCCAGCTCAGCCACAAATAATGGCTACACCTTC.

This clonotype occurred many times. The rearrangement uses TRBV7-2 and TRBJ2-3; D is unresolved. The germline V and J ends were trimmed by 4 bases and 1 base, with 15 bases remaining between them. CDR1 is SGHTA, CDR2 FQGNSA, per germline. This CDR3 is 16 amino acids long. CDR3 sequence (DNA): TGTGCCAGCAGCTCTGTGCTCACTACGGGCACAGATACGCAGTATTTT. Its translation: CASSSVLTTGTDTQYF. Drawing the rest from reference TRBV7-2 and TRBJ2-3, the complete variable domain is GAGVSQSPSNKVTEKGKDVELRCDPISGHTALYWYRQSLGQGLEFLIYFQGNSAPDKSGLPSDRFSAERTGGSVSTLTIQRTQQEDSAVYLCASSSVLTTGTDTQYFGPGTRLTVL.

This clonotype was picked up many times. The CDR3 DNA reads as TGTGCCAGCAGCCAAGTACTGAGAGACAATGAGCAGTTCTTC. Protein sequence: CASSQVLRDNEQFF. The chain couples TRBV3-1 to TRBJ2-1; D is ambiguous. Trimming removed 1 base at V and 5 bases at J, with 9 bases between. The CDR3 is 14 amino acids. The germline CDR1 and CDR2 sequences are LGHDT and YNNKEL (reference sequence).

This clonotype was recorded at least ten times. This chain uses TRBV29-1 with TRBJ1-2; 8 bases are a match to TRBD1. This CDR3 comprises 14 residues. From germline, CDR1 is SQVTM and CDR2 ANQGSEA. The V and J ends lost 3 bases and 4 bases, in that order; junction bases with no gene match: 7. The CDR3 reads CSVDRDRSTYGYTF. The CDR3 DNA follows: TGCAGCGTTGACCGGGACAGGAGCACCTATGGCTACACCTTC.

There are many counts of this clonotype. This CDR3 reads CASSFRGLDNEQFF. The CDR3 nucleotides are TGTGCCAGCAGTTTCCGGGGGCTCGACAATGAGCAGTTCTTC. The V and J genes are TRBV12-3 or TRBV12-4 and TRBJ2-1; D might be TRBD1 or TRBD2, each matching 6 bases. This CDR3 comprises 14 residues. Trimming left V 3 bases short and J 5 bases short, with 11 bases between.

At least ten counts were recorded for this clonotype. The chain carries TRBV4-3 and TRBJ2-1; 7 bases agree with TRBD2. CDR3 length: 14 residues. The ends lost 5 bases at V and 8 bases at J; junction bases unmatched: 9. Per germline, CDR1 LGHNA and CDR2 YSLEER. The CDR3 sequence: CASSGGREHHEQFF. CDR3 DNA: TGCGCCAGCAGCGGTGGGCGGGAGCATCATGAGCAGTTCTTC.

The table lists this clonotype with a few counts. This chain joins TRBV7-9 and TRBJ2-7; TRBD1 aligns across 10 bases. Germline V gene lookup returns CDR1 SEHNR and CDR2 FQNEAQ (reference sequence). The CDR3 covers 17 residues. Trimming cost V 5 bases and J 1 base; bases outside gene matches: 11. The CDR3: CASSPIRQGALSYEQYF. In nucleotides, the CDR3 is TGTGCCAGCAGCCCCATCCGACAGGGGGCCTTATCCTACGAGCAGTACTTC.

In its sample, this clonotype was seen many times. The chain links TRBV2 to TRBJ1-2, with D perhaps matching TRBD1 (5 bases). Germline V gives CDR1 SNHLY, CDR2 FYNNEI. This CDR3 spans 15 amino acids. The ends were cut back, 2 bases at V and 5 bases at J, with 15 bases in the middle. The CDR3 region is CASSERTPGGYGYTF. DNA of the CDR3: TGTGCCAGCAGTGAAAGGACACCTGGAGGGTATGGCTACACCTTC.

The table lists this clonotype with many counts. This rearrangement joins TRBV28 to TRBJ2-3; D is ambiguous. The length of the CDR3 is 14 residues. Germline values: CDR1 MDHEN, CDR2 SYDVKM. Trimming shortened V by 5 bases and J by 2 bases, and 11 bases separated the two germline ends. CDR3 bases: TGTGCCAGCAGTGTCCTACCTAACACAGATACGCAGTATTTT. Translating it yields CASSVLPNTDTQYF.